This T cell receptor beta chain was identified during a study of cytomegalovirus exposure and HLA in healthy donors. Whole-study results and caveats: Earlier findings revealed that most TCR beta V segments proved productive either about 87% or about 30% of the time. In a later analysis, several top co-occurrence clusters appeared linked to parvovirus B19, influenza, CMV and Epstein-Barr virus.

The CDR3 runs to 14 residues. Germline CDR1 SGDLS, CDR2 YYNGEE. V lost 0 bases and J lost 7; bases outside the gene matches: 5. This PCR relied on a set of 60 Vbeta primers and 13 Jbeta primers. This table comes from immunoSEQ multiplex PCR, and its TCRdb copy is limited to in-frame clones, with some not included. The data show roughly 200,000 clones, 70% to 85% seen once. As for this clone: Its antigen is as yet unknown.

This TCR came from a woman aged 55-69 years in good health and CMV-seropositive. The chain couples TRBV9 to TRBJ2-5; 8 nucleotides agree with TRBD2. Sample: PBMCs. As DNA, the CDR3 is TGTGCCAGCAGCGTAGCTTATCGGGGGGGGACCCAGTACTTC. Translation gives CASSVAYRGGTQYF.